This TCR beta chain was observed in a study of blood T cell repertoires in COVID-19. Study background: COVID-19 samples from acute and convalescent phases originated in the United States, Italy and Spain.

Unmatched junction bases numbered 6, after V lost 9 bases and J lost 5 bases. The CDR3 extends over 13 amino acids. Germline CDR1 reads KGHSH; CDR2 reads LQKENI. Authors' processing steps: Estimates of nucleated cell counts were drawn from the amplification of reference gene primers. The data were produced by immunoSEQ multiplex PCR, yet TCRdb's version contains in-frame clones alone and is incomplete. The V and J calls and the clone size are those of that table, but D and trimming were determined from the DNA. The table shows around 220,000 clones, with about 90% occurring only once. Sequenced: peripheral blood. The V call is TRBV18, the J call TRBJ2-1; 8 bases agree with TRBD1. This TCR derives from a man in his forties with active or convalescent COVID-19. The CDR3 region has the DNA TGTGCCAGTTCCCAGGGGGCGGACAATGAGCAGTTCTTC. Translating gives CASSQGADNEQFF.